Listed below are T cell receptor beta chains from one sample, sequenced in a study of blood T cell repertoires in COVID-19. Sequencing was performed with immunoSEQ multiplex PCR; in TCRdb, only in-frame clones are kept and a portion is missing. Seen here are about 230,000 clones, around 83% observed once, and the top ten hold roughly 7%. The sequenced material came from peripheral blood. The receptors were sampled from a woman in her forties or fifties with acute or convalescent COVID-19. Both conserved end residues are part of each CDR3. D genes are given only for firm matches. The size of a clone is reported for some rows only, either as once, few or many, or as a class for expanded clones.

V gene	clone size	J gene	D gene	CDR3 protein	CDR3 DNA
TRBV7-9	-	TRBJ1-4	-	CASSSQGVKLFF	TGTGCCAGCAGCTCCCAAGGGGTAAAACTGTTTTTT
TRBV2	-	TRBJ2-7	-	CASEKTGREQYF	TGTGCCAGCGAGAAAACAGGGCGCGAGCAGTACTTC
TRBV7-2	-	TRBJ1-2	TRBD1	CASSAGQGYGYTF	TGTGCCAGCAGCGCAGGACAGGGTTATGGCTACACCTTC
TRBV24-1	-	TRBJ2-1	TRBD2	CATSDTNSGRGYEQFF	TGTGCCACCAGTGATACTAATAGCGGGAGAGGGTATGAGCAGTTCTTC
TRBV7-8	once	TRBJ2-3	-	CASSLVQRGEQYF	TGTGCCAGCAGCTTAGTGCAGCGAGGAGAGCAGTATTTT
TRBV4-3	-	TRBJ2-7	-	CASSQEFRPPYEQYF	TGCGCCAGCAGCCAAGAATTCAGGCCGCCCTACGAGCAGTACTTC
TRBV2	once	TRBJ2-3	TRBD2	CASTSQRGWDTQYF	TGTGCCAGCACGTCGCAGCGGGGATGGGATACGCAGTATTTT
TRBV30	-	TRBJ2-7	TRBD2	CAWSVNYRASGNYEQYF	TGTGCCTGGAGTGTAAATTACAGGGCTAGCGGGAACTACGAGCAGTACTTC
TRBV28	-	TRBJ2-7	-	CASSGEAGLYEQYF	TGTGCCAGCAGTGGGGAGGCGGGCCTCTACGAGCAGTACTTC
TRBV13	-	TRBJ2-5	-	CASSPRRGETQYF	TGTGCCAGCAGCCCCCGCAGGGGAGAGACCCAGTACTTC
TRBV5-1	-	TRBJ1-1	-	CASSFSGLNTEAFF	TGCGCCAGCAGCTTTTCAGGATTGAACACTGAAGCTTTCTTT
TRBV18	-	TRBJ1-1	TRBD1	CASSTLPGQGRTEAFF	TGTGCCAGCTCAACTCTGCCGGGACAGGGTAGGACTGAAGCTTTCTTT
TRBV27	once	TRBJ1-1	TRBD1	CASSLRPATGKWTEAFF	TGTGCCAGCAGTTTAAGACCCGCGACAGGGAAGTGGACTGAAGCTTTCTTT
TRBV18	few	TRBJ1-1	-	CASSPWEKNTEAFF	TGTGCCAGCTCACCATGGGAGAAGAACACTGAAGCTTTCTTT
TRBV5-1	-	TRBJ2-1	-	CASSFPGLEQFF	TGCGCCAGCAGCTTCCCAGGCCTCGAGCAGTTCTTC
TRBV28	-	TRBJ1-3	-	CASRTHSSGNTIYF	TGTGCCAGCAGGACGCACAGCTCTGGAAACACCATATATTTT
TRBV6-5	-	TRBJ1-3	TRBD1	CASRTGQGGGNTIYF	TGTGCCAGCAGGACGGGACAGGGTGGCGGAAACACCATATATTTT
TRBV5-1	-	TRBJ1-3	TRBD1	CASSSTGAGNTIYF	TGCGCCAGCAGCTCCACAGGGGCTGGAAACACCATATATTTT
TRBV2	-	TRBJ1-1	-	CASSEQGVTEAFF	TGTGCCAGCAGTGAACAGGGTGTCACTGAAGCTTTCTTT
TRBV5-4	-	TRBJ1-2	-	CASSTGQLANYGYTF	TGTGCCAGCAGCACCGGACAGTTAGCTAACTATGGCTACACCTTC
TRBV2	once	TRBJ2-7	TRBD2	CASVGTSGDNEQYF	TGTGCCAGCGTAGGGACTAGCGGGGACAACGAGCAGTACTTC
TRBV25-1	-	TRBJ2-7	TRBD1	CASRQSGGINEQYF	TGTGCCAGCAGGCAGTCAGGGGGAATCAACGAGCAGTACTTC